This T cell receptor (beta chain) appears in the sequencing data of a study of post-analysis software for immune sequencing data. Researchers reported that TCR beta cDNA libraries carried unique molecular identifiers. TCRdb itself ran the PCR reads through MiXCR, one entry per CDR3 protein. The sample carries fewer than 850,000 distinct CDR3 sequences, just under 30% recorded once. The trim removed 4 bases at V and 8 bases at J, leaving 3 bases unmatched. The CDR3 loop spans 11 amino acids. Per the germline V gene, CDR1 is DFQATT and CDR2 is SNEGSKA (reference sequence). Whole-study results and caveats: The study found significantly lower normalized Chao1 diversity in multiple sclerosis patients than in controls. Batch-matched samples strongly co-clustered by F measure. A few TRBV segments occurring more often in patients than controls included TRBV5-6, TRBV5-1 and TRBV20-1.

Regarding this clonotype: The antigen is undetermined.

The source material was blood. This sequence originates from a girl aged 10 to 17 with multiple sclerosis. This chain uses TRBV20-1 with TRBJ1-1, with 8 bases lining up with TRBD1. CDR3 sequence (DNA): TGCAGTGCTACCGGGACAGGAGAAGCTTTCTTT. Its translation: CSATGTGEAFF.